A selection of T cell receptor beta chains follows, all from one sample in a study of human T cells and chemical hapten exposure. TCRdb itself ran the RACE reads through MiXCR, one entry per CDR3 protein. This repertoire shows 80,000 to 95,000 distinct CDR3 sequences, about 10% found once; its top ten account for approximately 4.6%. The specimen comprised whole blood, sampled in connection with sensitization to the hapten diphenylcyclopropenone (DPC). The receptors shown here come from a woman aged 50 to 65 with alopecia areata. Some clones in this sample may be carry-over from other donors' samples. Each CDR3 is given with its conserved first and last residue. Fields, in order: V gene, J gene, D gene, clone size, CDR3 protein, CDR3 DNA. The D gene is left open where the match is weak. Where a row states a size, it is once, few, many or the class of an expanded clone; other rows omit it.

v_gene: TRBV10-3
j_gene: TRBJ2-3
d_gene: NA
abundance: NA
CDR3aa: CAISVRGSTDTQYF
CDR3nt: TGTGCCATCAGTGTCAGGGGAAGCACAGATACGCAGTATTTT

v_gene: TRBV6-6
j_gene: TRBJ1-2
d_gene: NA
abundance: many
CDR3aa: CASSYSEGRGYTF
CDR3nt: TGTGCCAGCAGTTACTCGGAGGGCAGGGGCTACACCTTC

v_gene: TRBV7-6
j_gene: TRBJ2-7
d_gene: NA
abundance: NA
CDR3aa: CASSPRLWYEQYF
CDR3nt: TGTGCCAGCAGCCCCCGTTTGTGGTACGAGCAGTACTTC

v_gene: TRBV12-3/TRBV12-4
j_gene: TRBJ1-1
d_gene: NA
abundance: many
CDR3aa: CASRPSRNTEAFF
CDR3nt: TGTGCCAGCAGGCCGAGTAGGAACACTGAAGCTTTCTTT

v_gene: TRBV7-2
j_gene: TRBJ2-3
d_gene: NA
abundance: NA
CDR3aa: CASSFRENTQYF
CDR3nt: TGTGCCAGCAGCTTTAGGGAAAATACGCAGTATTTT

v_gene: TRBV27
j_gene: TRBJ2-6
d_gene: NA
abundance: NA
CDR3aa: CASSPLSGPAGANVLTF
CDR3nt: TGTGCCAGCAGCCCCCTGTCTGGGCCCGCTGGGGCCAACGTCCTGACTTTC

v_gene: TRBV7-2
j_gene: TRBJ2-1
d_gene: NA
abundance: few
CDR3aa: CASRKGSGYSYNEQFF
CDR3nt: TGTGCCAGCAGAAAAGGATCAGGGTACTCCTACAATGAGCAGTTCTTC

v_gene: TRBV20-1
j_gene: TRBJ1-2
d_gene: TRBD1
abundance: many
CDR3aa: CSAKASGQLSRGYTF
CDR3nt: TGCAGTGCTAAAGCCTCGGGACAGCTTTCCCGTGGCTACACCTTC

v_gene: TRBV7-3
j_gene: TRBJ2-3
d_gene: TRBD2
abundance: many
CDR3aa: CASSSSGTSGDTQYF
CDR3nt: TGTGCCAGCAGCTCATCCGGGACTAGCGGGGATACGCAGTATTTT

v_gene: TRBV12-3/TRBV12-4
j_gene: TRBJ2-1
d_gene: TRBD2
abundance: NA
CDR3aa: CASSSGTSLYNEQFF
CDR3nt: TGTGCCAGCAGTTCCGGGACTAGCCTTTACAATGAGCAGTTCTTC

v_gene: TRBV19
j_gene: TRBJ1-6
d_gene: TRBD1
abundance: few
CDR3aa: CASSRQGGEGYNSPLHF
CDR3nt: TGTGCCAGTAGTCGACAGGGGGGCGAAGGCTATAATTCACCCCTCCACTTT

v_gene: TRBV6-2/TRBV6-3
j_gene: TRBJ1-1
d_gene: NA
abundance: many
CDR3aa: CASSYMTSPGSNTEAFF
CDR3nt: TGTGCCAGCAGTTACATGACGTCCCCGGGGAGTAACACTGAAGCTTTCTTT

v_gene: TRBV10-1
j_gene: TRBJ1-1
d_gene: NA
abundance: many
CDR3aa: CASRPVYF
CDR3nt: TGCGCCAGCAGACCCGTATACTTT

v_gene: TRBV7-2
j_gene: TRBJ2-7
d_gene: NA
abundance: few
CDR3aa: CASSPRVGEPREQYF
CDR3nt: TGTGCCAGCAGTCCCCGAGTGGGCGAGCCTCGGGAGCAGTACTTC

v_gene: TRBV11-2
j_gene: TRBJ1-4
d_gene: NA
abundance: many
CDR3aa: CASSPRKSATNEKLFF
CDR3nt: TGTGCCAGCAGCCCCCGGAAAAGCGCAACTAATGAAAAACTGTTTTTT

v_gene: TRBV7-9
j_gene: TRBJ2-2
d_gene: NA
abundance: NA
CDR3aa: CASRMPGELFF
CDR3nt: TGTGCCAGCAGAATGCCCGGGGAGCTGTTTTTT

v_gene: TRBV6-2/TRBV6-3
j_gene: TRBJ2-2
d_gene: TRBD2
abundance: NA
CDR3aa: CASSPTSGGMIGELFF
CDR3nt: TGTGCCAGCAGCCCAACTAGCGGGGGGATGATCGGGGAGCTGTTTTTT

v_gene: TRBV7-8
j_gene: TRBJ1-1
d_gene: NA
abundance: NA
CDR3aa: CASSLDAGANTEAFF
CDR3nt: TGTGCCAGCAGCTTAGATGCTGGCGCGAACACTGAAGCTTTCTTT

v_gene: TRBV29-1
j_gene: TRBJ2-1
d_gene: TRBD2
abundance: many
CDR3aa: CSLRTSGVSYNEQFF
CDR3nt: TGCAGCCTGAGGACTAGCGGGGTTTCCTACAATGAGCAGTTCTTC

v_gene: TRBV19
j_gene: TRBJ2-2
d_gene: NA
abundance: NA
CDR3aa: CASSIVDSLDTGELFF
CDR3nt: TGTGCCAGTAGTATTGTTGACAGTTTGGACACCGGGGAGCTGTTTTTT

v_gene: TRBV27
j_gene: TRBJ2-2
d_gene: TRBD2
abundance: few
CDR3aa: CASSPGLAGGPRTGELFF
CDR3nt: TGTGCCAGCAGTCCGGGACTAGCGGGAGGGCCGCGAACCGGGGAGCTGTTTTTT

v_gene: TRBV27
j_gene: TRBJ2-7
d_gene: TRBD2
abundance: NA
CDR3aa: CASSLSLAGLGYEQYF
CDR3nt: TGTGCCAGCAGTTTATCCCTAGCGGGGCTGGGTTACGAGCAGTACTTC

v_gene: TRBV28
j_gene: TRBJ2-4
d_gene: NA
abundance: NA
CDR3aa: CASSLGGVFEDIQYF
CDR3nt: TGTGCCAGCAGTTTAGGCGGGGTATTCGAGGACATTCAGTACTTC

v_gene: TRBV7-9
j_gene: TRBJ2-3
d_gene: NA
abundance: few
CDR3aa: CASSPRKEDTQYF
CDR3nt: TGTGCCAGCAGCCCCAGAAAGGAGGATACGCAGTATTTT

v_gene: TRBV6-2/TRBV6-3
j_gene: TRBJ2-5
d_gene: NA
abundance: many
CDR3aa: CASSYAGSTPETQYF
CDR3nt: TGTGCCAGCAGTTACGCGGGCAGCACTCCGGAGACCCAGTACTTC

v_gene: TRBV4-1
j_gene: TRBJ2-1
d_gene: TRBD1
abundance: NA
CDR3aa: CATTPGQGNGEQFF
CDR3nt: TGCGCCACCACCCCCGGACAGGGTAATGGTGAGCAGTTCTTC

v_gene: TRBV25-1
j_gene: TRBJ2-3
d_gene: NA
abundance: many
CDR3aa: CASIASGTNTQYF
CDR3nt: TGTGCCAGCATTGCCTCAGGGACCAATACGCAGTATTTT

v_gene: TRBV7-2
j_gene: TRBJ2-5
d_gene: TRBD1
abundance: NA
CDR3aa: CASSLAGTGGKTQYF
CDR3nt: TGTGCCAGCAGCTTAGCCGGGACAGGGGGCAAGACCCAGTACTTC

v_gene: TRBV7-2
j_gene: TRBJ2-7
d_gene: NA
abundance: few
CDR3aa: CASSLMRRGEQYF
CDR3nt: TGTGCCAGCAGCTTAATGAGGCGGGGCGAGCAGTACTTC

v_gene: TRBV6-5
j_gene: TRBJ2-3
d_gene: NA
abundance: NA
CDR3aa: CASRPLGGITDTQYF
CDR3nt: TGTGCCAGCAGGCCCCTCGGGGGAATCACAGATACGCAGTATTTT

v_gene: TRBV7-8
j_gene: TRBJ2-1
d_gene: TRBD2
abundance: many
CDR3aa: CASSLAGAGAYNEQFF
CDR3nt: TGTGCCAGCAGCTTAGCGGGAGCGGGAGCCTACAATGAGCAGTTCTTC

v_gene: TRBV7-7
j_gene: TRBJ2-3
d_gene: TRBD1
abundance: few
CDR3aa: CASSLDRGTDTQYF
CDR3nt: TGTGCTAGCAGCTTAGACAGGGGGACAGATACGCAGTATTTT

v_gene: TRBV18
j_gene: TRBJ2-7
d_gene: NA
abundance: many
CDR3aa: CASSPQSGQEQYF
CDR3nt: TGTGCCAGCTCACCACAATCGGGGCAAGAGCAGTACTTC

v_gene: TRBV19
j_gene: TRBJ2-7
d_gene: TRBD2
abundance: NA
CDR3aa: CASSRSAGSYEQYF
CDR3nt: TGTGCCAGTAGCCGCTCAGCGGGATCCTACGAGCAGTACTTC

v_gene: TRBV12-3/TRBV12-4
j_gene: TRBJ1-6
d_gene: TRBD1
abundance: few
CDR3aa: CASSRQGGDSPLHF
CDR3nt: TGTGCCAGCAGCAGACAGGGAGGCGATTCACCCCTCCACTTT

v_gene: TRBV19
j_gene: TRBJ2-1
d_gene: TRBD2
abundance: many
CDR3aa: CASRSRLAGGDNEQFF
CDR3nt: TGTGCCAGTAGATCGCGACTAGCGGGAGGTGACAATGAGCAGTTCTTC

v_gene: TRBV6-2/TRBV6-3
j_gene: TRBJ1-5
d_gene: NA
abundance: many
CDR3aa: CAVRGPLSNQPQHF
CDR3nt: TGTGCCGTCAGGGGACCCCTTAGCAATCAGCCCCAGCATTTT

v_gene: TRBV29-1
j_gene: TRBJ2-7
d_gene: NA
abundance: many
CDR3aa: CSVEGQFYEQYF
CDR3nt: TGCAGCGTTGAAGGACAGTTCTACGAGCAGTACTTC

v_gene: TRBV29-1
j_gene: TRBJ2-1
d_gene: TRBD2
abundance: few
CDR3aa: CSPSEGREVNEQFF
CDR3nt: TGCAGCCCTTCGGAGGGGCGGGAGGTTAATGAGCAGTTCTTC

v_gene: TRBV25-1
j_gene: TRBJ1-4
d_gene: TRBD1
abundance: NA
CDR3aa: CASSTPQGAAEKLFF
CDR3nt: TGTGCCAGCAGTACCCCGCAGGGGGCGGCGGAAAAACTGTTTTTT

v_gene: TRBV11-2
j_gene: TRBJ2-1
d_gene: NA
abundance: NA
CDR3aa: CASSPRPATRLVF
CDR3nt: TGTGCCAGCAGCCCCCGGCCGGCCACACGTCTCGTCTTC

v_gene: TRBV5-1
j_gene: TRBJ1-4
d_gene: TRBD1
abundance: many
CDR3aa: CASSTGGGGEKLFF
CDR3nt: TGCGCCAGCAGCACAGGGGGCGGAGGAGAAAAACTGTTTTTT

v_gene: TRBV13
j_gene: TRBJ1-1
d_gene: NA
abundance: NA
CDR3aa: CASSFGATYTEAFF
CDR3nt: TGTGCCAGCAGCTTTGGGGCGACGTACACTGAAGCTTTCTTT

v_gene: TRBV20-1
j_gene: TRBJ2-2
d_gene: TRBD1
abundance: many
CDR3aa: CSARTGGSRELFF
CDR3nt: TGCAGTGCAAGGACAGGGGGCTCCCGGGAGCTGTTTTTT

v_gene: TRBV28
j_gene: TRBJ2-4
d_gene: NA
abundance: many
CDR3aa: CASSPWAISDKNIQYF
CDR3nt: TGTGCCAGCAGCCCGTGGGCAATATCGGACAAAAACATTCAGTACTTC

v_gene: TRBV2
j_gene: TRBJ2-1
d_gene: TRBD1
abundance: few
CDR3aa: CAKDRGVLSEQFF
CDR3nt: TGTGCCAAGGACAGGGGGGTTCTAAGTGAGCAGTTCTTC

v_gene: TRBV9
j_gene: TRBJ1-5
d_gene: NA
abundance: NA
CDR3aa: CASSVDTFRPQHF
CDR3nt: TGTGCCAGCAGCGTAGACACCTTCCGGCCCCAGCATTTT

v_gene: TRBV7-2
j_gene: TRBJ2-3
d_gene: TRBD2
abundance: NA
CDR3aa: CASSYTSGTDTQYF
CDR3nt: TGTGCCAGCAGCTACACTAGCGGCACAGATACGCAGTATTTT